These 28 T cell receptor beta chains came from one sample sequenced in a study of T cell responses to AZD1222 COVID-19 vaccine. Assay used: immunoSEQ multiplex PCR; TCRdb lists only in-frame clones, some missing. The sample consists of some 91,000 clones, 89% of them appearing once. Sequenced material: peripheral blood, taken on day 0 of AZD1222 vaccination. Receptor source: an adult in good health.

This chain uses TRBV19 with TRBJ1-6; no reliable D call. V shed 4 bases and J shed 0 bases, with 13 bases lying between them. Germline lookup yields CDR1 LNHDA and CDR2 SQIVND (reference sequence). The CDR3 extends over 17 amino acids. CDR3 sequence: CASSNAVPFSYNSPLHF. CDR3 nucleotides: TGTGCCAGTAGTAATGCAGTGCCTTTCTCCTATAATTCACCCCTCCACTTT.

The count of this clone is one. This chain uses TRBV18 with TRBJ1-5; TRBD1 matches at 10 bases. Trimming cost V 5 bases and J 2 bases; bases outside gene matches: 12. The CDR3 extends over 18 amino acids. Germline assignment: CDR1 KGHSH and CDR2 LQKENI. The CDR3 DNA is TGTGCCAGCTCAGAGACTACGACAGGGGGCGAGGGCAATCAGCCCCAGCATTTT. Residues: CASSETTTGGEGNQPQHF.

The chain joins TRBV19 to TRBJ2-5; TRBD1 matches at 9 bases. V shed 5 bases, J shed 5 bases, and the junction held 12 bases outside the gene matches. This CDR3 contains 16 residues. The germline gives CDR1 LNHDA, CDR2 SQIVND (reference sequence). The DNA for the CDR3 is TGTGCCAGTAGTCGAACCGGGACAGGGTCTCGGGAGACCCAGTACTTC. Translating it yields CASSRTGTGSRETQYF.

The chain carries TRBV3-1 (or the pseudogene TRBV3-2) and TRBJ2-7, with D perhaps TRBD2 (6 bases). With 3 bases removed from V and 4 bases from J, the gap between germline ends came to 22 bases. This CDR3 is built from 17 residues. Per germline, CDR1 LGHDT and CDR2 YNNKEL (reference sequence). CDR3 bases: TGTGCCAGCAGCCAGGGGGGTGGAGGCGAGAGAATGTACGAGCAGTACTTC. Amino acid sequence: CASSQGGGGERMYEQYF.

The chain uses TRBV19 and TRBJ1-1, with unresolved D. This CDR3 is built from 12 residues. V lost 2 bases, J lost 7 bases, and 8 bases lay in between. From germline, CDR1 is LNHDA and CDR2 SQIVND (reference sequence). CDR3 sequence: CASSIWGGEAFF. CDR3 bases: TGTGCCAGTAGTATATGGGGAGGTGAAGCTTTCTTT.

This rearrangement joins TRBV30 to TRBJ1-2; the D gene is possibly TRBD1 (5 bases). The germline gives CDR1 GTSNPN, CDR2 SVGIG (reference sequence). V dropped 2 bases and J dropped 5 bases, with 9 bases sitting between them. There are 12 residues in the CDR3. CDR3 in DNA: TGTGCCTGGAGTAGGGGAGATTATGGCTACACCTTC. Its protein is CAWSRGDYGYTF.

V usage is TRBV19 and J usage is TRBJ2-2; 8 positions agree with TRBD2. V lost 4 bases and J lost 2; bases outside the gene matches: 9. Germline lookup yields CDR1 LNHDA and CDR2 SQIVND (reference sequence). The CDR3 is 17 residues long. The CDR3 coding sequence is TGTGCCAGTAGTACCGGAGCGGGGGCTATTAACACCGGGGAGCTGTTTTTT. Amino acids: CASSTGAGAINTGELFF.

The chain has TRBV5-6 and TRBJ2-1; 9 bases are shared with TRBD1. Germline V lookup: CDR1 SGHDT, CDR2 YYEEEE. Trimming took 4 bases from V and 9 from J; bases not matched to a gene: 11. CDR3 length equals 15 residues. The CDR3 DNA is TGTGCCAGCAGCGCCCGGGACAGGGTGGTTGTTGAGCAGTTCTTC. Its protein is CASSARDRVVVEQFF. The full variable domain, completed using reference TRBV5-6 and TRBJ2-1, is DAGVTQSPTHLIKTRGQQVTLRCSPKSGHDTVSWYQQALGQGPQFIFQYYEEEERQRGNFPDRFSGHQFPNYSSELNVNALLLGDSALYLCASSARDRVVVEQFFGPGTRLTVL.

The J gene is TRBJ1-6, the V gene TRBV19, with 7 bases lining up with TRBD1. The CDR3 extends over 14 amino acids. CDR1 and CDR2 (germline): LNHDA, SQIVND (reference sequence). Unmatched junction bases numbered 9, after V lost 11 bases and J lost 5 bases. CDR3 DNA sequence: TGTGCCTCCGCCCGGGACAGACATAATTCACCCCTCCACTTT. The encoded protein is CASARDRHNSPLHF.

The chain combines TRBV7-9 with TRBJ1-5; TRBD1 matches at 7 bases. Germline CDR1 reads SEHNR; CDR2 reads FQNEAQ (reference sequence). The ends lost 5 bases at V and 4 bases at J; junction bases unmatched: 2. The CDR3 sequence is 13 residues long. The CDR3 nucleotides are TGTGCCAGCAGCGCGACAGGGAATCAGCCCCAGCATTTT. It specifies CASSATGNQPQHF.

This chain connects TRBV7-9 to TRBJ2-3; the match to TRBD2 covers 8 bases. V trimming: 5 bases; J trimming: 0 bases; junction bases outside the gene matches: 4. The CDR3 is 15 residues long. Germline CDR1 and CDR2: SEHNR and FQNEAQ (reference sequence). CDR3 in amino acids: CASSEGLGSTDTQYF. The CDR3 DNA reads TGTGCCAGCAGCGAGGGACTAGGGAGCACAGATACGCAGTATTTT. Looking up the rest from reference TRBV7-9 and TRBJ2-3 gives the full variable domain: DTGVSQNPRHKITKRGQNVTFRCDPISEHNRLYWYRQTLGQGPEFLTYFQNEAQLEKSRLLSDRFSAERPKGSFSTLEIQRTEQGDSAMYLCASSEGLGSTDTQYFGPGTRLTVL.

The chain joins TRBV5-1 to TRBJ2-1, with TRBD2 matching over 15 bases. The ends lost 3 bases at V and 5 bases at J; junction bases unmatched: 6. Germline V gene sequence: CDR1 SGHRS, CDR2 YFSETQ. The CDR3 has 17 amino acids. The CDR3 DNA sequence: TGCGCCAGCAGCTCGGGACTAGCGGGGGGCGCCGACAATGAGCAGTTCTTC. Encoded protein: CASSSGLAGGADNEQFF.

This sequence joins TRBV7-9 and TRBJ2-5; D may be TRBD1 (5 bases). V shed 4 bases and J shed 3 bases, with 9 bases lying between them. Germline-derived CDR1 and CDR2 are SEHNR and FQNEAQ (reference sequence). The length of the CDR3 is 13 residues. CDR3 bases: TGTGCCAGCAGCTCCGGACAAGAAGAGACCCAGTACTTC. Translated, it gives CASSSGQEETQYF.

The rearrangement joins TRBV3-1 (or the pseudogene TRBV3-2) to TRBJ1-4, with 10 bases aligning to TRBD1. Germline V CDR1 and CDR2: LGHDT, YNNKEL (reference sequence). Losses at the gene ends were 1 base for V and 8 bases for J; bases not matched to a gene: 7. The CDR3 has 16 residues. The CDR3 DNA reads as TGTGCCAGCAGCCAAGCTGTGGGGACAGGGGACGAAAAACTGTTTTTT. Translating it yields CASSQAVGTGDEKLFF.

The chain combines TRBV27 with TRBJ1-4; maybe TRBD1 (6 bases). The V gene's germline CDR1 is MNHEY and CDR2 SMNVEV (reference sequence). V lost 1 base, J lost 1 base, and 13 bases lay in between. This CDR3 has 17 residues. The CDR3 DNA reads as TGTGCCAGCAGTTTATTGGCGGGGGCAGGAACTAATGAAAAACTGTTTTTT. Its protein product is CASSLLAGAGTNEKLFF.

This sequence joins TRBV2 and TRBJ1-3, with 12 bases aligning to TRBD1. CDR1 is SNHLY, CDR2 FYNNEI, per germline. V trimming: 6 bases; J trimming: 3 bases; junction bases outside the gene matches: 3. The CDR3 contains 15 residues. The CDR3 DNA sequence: TGTGCCAGCAGGGGGGACAGGGGGCTTGGAAACACCATATATTTT. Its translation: CASRGDRGLGNTIYF.

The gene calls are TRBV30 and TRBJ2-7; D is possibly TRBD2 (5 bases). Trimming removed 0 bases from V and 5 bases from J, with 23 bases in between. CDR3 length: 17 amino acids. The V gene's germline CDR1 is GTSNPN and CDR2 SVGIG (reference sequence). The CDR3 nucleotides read TGTGCCTGGAGTGTACAAAGGACTTTCGGGGATACCCACGAGCAGTACTTC. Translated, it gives CAWSVQRTFGDTHEQYF.

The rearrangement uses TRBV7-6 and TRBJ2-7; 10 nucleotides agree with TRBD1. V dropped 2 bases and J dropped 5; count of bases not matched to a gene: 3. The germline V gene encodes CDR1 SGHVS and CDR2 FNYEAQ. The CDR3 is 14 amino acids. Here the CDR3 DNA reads TGTGCCAGCAGCTTATGGACAGGGGGTAACGAGCAGTACTTC. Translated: CASSLWTGGNEQYF.

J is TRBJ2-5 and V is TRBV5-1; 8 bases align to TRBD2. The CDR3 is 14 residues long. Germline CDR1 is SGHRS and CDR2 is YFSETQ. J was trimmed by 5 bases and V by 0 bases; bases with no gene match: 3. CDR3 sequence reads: CASSLAGGQETQYF. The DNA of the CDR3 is TGCGCCAGCAGCTTGGCGGGAGGGCAGGAGACCCAGTACTTC.

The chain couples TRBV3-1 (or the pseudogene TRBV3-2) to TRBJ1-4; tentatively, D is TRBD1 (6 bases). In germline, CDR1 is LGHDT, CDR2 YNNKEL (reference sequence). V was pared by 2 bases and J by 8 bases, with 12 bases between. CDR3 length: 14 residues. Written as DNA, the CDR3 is TGTGCCAGCAGCCAAATGGCAGGGGAGGAAAAACTGTTTTTT. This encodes CASSQMAGEEKLFF.

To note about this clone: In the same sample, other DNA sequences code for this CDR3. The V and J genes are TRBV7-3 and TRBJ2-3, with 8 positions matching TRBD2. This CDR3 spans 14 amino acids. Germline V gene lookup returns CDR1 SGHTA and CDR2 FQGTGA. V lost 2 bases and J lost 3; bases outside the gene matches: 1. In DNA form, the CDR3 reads TGTGCCAGCAGCTTAGCGGGGGGAACAGATACGCAGTATTTT. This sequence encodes CASSLAGGTDTQYF.

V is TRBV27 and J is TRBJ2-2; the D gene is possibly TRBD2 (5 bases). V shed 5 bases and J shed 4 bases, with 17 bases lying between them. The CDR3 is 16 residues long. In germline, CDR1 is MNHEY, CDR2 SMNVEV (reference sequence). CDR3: CASSTVWGVSTGELFF. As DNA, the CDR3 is TGTGCCAGCAGTACTGTTTGGGGAGTTAGCACCGGGGAGCTGTTTTTT.

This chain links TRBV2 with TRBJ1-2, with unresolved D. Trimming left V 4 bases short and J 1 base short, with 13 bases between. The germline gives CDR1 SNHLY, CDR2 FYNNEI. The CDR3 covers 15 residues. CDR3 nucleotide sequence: TGTGCCAGCAGTGTCCGGCCCGAAGGTAACTATGGCTACACCTTC. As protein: CASSVRPEGNYGYTF.

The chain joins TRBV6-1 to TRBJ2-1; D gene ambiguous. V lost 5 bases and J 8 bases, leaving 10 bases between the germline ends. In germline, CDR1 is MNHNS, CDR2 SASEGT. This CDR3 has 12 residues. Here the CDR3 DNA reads TGTGCCAGCAGTTCTGAAGGTCATGAGCAGTTCTTC. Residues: CASSSEGHEQFF.

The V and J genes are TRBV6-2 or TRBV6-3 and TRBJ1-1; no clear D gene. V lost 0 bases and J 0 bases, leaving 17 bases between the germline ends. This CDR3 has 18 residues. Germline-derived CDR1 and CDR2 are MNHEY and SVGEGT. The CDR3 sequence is CASSYSRAGTYLNTEAFF. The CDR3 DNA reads TGTGCCAGCAGTTACTCGAGGGCAGGCACCTATTTGAACACTGAAGCTTTCTTT.

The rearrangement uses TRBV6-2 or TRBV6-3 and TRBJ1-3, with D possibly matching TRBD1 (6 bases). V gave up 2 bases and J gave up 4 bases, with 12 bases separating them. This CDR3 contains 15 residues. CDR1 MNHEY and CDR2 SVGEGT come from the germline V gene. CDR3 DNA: TGTGCCAGCAGTTACGAGGGGGTCCCAGGAAACACCATATATTTT. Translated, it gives CASSYEGVPGNTIYF.

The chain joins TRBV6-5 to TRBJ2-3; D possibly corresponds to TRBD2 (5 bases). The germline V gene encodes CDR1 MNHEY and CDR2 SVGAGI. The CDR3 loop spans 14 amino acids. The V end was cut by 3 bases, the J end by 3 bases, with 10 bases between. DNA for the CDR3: TGTGCCAGCAGTTATCAGGACTTTACAGATACGCAGTATTTT. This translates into CASSYQDFTDTQYF.

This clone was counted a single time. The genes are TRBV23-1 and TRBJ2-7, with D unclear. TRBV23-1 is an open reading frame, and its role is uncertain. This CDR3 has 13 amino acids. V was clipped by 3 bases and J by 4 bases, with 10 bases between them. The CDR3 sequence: CASSHPQTYEQYF. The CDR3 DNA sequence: TGCGCCAGCAGTCATCCTCAGACTTACGAGCAGTACTTC.